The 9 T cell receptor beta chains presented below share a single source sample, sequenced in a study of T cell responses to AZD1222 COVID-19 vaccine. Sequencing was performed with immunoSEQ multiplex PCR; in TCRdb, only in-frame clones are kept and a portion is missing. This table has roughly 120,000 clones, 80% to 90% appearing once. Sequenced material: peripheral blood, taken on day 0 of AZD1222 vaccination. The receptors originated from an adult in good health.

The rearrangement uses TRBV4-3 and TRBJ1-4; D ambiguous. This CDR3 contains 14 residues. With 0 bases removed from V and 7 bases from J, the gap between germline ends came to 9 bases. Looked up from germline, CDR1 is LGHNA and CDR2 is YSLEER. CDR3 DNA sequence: TGCGCCAGCAGCCAAGATGGCCGGACTGAAAAACTGTTTTTT. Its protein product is CASSQDGRTEKLFF.

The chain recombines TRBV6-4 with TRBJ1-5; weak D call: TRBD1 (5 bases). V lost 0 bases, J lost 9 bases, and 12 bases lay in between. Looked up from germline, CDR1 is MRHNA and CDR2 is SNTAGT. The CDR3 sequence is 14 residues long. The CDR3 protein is CASSDSRDSWPQHF. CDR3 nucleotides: TGTGCCAGCAGTGACTCGCGGGACTCCTGGCCCCAGCATTTT.

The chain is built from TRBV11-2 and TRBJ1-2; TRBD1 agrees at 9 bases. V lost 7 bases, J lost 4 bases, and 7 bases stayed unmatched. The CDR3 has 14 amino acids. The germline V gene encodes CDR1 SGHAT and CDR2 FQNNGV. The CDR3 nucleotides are TGTGCCAGCACCTACAGGGGGCAGGGCTATGGCTACACCTTC. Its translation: CASTYRGQGYGYTF.

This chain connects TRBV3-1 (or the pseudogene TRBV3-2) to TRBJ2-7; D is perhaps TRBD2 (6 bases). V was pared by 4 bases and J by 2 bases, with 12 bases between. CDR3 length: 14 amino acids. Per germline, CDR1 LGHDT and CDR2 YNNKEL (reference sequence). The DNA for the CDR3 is TGTGCCAGCAGCCGTGGGGGACTCACCTACGAGCAGTACTTC. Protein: CASSRGGLTYEQYF.

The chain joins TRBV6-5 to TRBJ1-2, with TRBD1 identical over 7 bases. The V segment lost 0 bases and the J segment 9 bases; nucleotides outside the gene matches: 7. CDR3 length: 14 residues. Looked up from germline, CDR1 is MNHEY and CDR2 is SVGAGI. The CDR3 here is CASSYSPGQRRYTF. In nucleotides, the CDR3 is TGTGCCAGCAGTTACTCACCGGGACAGCGGCGCTACACCTTC.

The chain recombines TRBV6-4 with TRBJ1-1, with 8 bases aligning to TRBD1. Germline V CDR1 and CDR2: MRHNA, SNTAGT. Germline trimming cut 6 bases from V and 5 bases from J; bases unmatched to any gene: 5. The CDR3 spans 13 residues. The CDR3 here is CASSSGQATEAFF. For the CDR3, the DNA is TGTGCCAGCAGCTCGGGACAGGCAACTGAAGCTTTCTTT.

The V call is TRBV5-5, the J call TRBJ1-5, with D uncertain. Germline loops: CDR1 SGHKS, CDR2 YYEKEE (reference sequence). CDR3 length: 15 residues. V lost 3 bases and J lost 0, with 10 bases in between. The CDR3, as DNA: TGTGCCAGCAGCTCCCTAGCGGGTAGCAATCAGCCCCAGCATTTT. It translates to CASSSLAGSNQPQHF.

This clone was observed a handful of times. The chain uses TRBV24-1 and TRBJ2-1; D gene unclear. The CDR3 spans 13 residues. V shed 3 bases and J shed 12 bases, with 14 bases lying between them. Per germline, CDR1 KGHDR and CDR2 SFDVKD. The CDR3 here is CATSDAARVRQFF. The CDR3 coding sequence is TGTGCCACCAGTGATGCCGCTCGGGTCCGGCAGTTCTTC.

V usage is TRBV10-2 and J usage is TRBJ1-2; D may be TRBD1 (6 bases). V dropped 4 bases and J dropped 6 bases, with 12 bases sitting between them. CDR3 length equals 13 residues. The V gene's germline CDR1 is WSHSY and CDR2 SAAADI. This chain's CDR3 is CASSATSGDGYTF. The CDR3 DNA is TGCGCCAGCAGTGCGACGTCAGGGGATGGCTACACCTTC.